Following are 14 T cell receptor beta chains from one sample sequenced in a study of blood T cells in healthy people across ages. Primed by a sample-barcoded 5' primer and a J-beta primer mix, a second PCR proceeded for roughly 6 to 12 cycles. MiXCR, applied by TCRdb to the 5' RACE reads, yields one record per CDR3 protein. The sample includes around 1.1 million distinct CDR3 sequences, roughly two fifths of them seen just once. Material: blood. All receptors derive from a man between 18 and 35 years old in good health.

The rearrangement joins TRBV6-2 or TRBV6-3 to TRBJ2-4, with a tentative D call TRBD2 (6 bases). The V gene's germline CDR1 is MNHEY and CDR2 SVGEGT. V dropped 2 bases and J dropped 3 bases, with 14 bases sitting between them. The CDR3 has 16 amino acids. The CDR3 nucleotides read TGTGCCAGCAGTTACAAACGGGGGATGGTCAAAAACATTCAGTACTTC. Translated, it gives CASSYKRGMVKNIQYF.

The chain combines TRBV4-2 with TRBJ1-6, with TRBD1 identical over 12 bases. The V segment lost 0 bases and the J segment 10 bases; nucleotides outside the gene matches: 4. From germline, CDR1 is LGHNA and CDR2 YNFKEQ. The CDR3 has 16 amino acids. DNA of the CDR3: TGTGCCAGCAGCCAAGATGGGGGGACAGGGGGCTCACCCCTCCACTTT. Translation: CASSQDGGTGGSPLHF.

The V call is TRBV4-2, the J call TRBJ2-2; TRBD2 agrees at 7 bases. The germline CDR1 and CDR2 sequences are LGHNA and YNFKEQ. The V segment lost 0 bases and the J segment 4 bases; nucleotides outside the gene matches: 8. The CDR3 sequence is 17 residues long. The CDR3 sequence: CASSQDRRGSGTGELFF. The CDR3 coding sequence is TGTGCCAGCAGCCAAGATCGGCGGGGGTCCGGCACCGGGGAGCTGTTTTTT.

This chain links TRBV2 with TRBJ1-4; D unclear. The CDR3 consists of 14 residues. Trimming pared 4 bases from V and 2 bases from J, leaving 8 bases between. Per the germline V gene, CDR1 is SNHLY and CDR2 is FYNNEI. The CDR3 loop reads CASSAGRTNEKLFF. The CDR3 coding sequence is TGTGCCAGCAGTGCGGGCAGGACTAATGAAAAACTGTTTTTT.

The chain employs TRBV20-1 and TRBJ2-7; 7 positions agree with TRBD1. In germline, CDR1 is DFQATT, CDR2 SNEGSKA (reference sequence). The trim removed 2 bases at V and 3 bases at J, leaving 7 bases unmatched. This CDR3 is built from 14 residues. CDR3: CSARTPTGHYEQYF. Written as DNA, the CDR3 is TGCAGTGCTAGAACACCGACAGGGCACTACGAGCAGTACTTC.

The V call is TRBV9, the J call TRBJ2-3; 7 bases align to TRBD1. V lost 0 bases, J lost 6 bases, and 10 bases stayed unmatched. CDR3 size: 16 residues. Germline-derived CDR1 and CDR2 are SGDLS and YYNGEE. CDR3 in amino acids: CASSVDARGWMDTQYF. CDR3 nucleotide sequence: TGTGCCAGCAGCGTAGACGCCAGGGGGTGGATGGATACGCAGTATTTT.

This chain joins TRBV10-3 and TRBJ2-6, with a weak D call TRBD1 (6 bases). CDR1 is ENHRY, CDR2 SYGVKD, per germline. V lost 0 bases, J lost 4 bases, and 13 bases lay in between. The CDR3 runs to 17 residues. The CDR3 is CAISESQGTKGANVLTF. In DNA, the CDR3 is TGTGCCATCAGTGAGTCGCAGGGGACAAAGGGGGCCAACGTCCTGACTTTC.

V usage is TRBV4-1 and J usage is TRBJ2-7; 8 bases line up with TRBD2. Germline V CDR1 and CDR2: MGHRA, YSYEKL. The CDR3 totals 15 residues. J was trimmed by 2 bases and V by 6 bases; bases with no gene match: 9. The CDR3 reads CASSPGGGLAYEQYF. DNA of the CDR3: TGCGCCAGCAGTCCGGGGGGGGGCTTAGCCTACGAGCAGTACTTC.

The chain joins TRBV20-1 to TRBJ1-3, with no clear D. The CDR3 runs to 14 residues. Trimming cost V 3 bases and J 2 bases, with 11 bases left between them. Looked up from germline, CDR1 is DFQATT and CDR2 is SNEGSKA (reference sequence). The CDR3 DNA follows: TGCAGTGCTAGTAAGGGTACAACTGGAAACACCATATATTTT. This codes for CSASKGTTGNTIYF.

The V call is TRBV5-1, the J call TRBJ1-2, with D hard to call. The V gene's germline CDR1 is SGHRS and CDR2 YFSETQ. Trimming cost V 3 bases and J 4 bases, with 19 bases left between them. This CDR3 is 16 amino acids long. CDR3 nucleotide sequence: TGCGCCAGCAGCTCCACTTTAGACGGACGGCGCTATGGCTACACCTTC. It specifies CASSSTLDGRRYGYTF.

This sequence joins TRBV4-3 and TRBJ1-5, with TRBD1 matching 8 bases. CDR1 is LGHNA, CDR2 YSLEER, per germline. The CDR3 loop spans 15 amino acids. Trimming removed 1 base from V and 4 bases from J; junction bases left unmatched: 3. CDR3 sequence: CASSQGQGKNQPQHF. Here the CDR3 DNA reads TGCGCCAGCAGCCAAGGACAGGGGAAGAATCAGCCCCAGCATTTT.

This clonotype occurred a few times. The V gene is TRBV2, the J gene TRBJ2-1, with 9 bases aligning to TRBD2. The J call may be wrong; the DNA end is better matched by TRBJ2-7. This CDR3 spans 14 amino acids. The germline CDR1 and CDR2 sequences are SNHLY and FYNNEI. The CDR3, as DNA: TGTGCCAGTCCTAGGGGACTAGCATACAATGAGCAGTACTTC. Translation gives CASPRGLAYNEQYF.

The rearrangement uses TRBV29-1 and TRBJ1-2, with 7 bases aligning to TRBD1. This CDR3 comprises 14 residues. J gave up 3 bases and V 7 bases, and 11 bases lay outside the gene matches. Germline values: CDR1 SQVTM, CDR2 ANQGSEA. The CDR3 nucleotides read TGCAGCGCGACGCTCCGGGACAGAGACTATGGCTACACCTTC. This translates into CSATLRDRDYGYTF. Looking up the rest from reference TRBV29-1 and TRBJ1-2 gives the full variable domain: SAVISQKPSRDICQRGTSLTIQCQVDSQVTMMFWYRQQPGQSLTLIATANQGSEATYESGFVIDKFPISRPNLTFSTLTVSNMSPEDSSIYLCSATLRDRDYGYTFGSGTRLTVV.

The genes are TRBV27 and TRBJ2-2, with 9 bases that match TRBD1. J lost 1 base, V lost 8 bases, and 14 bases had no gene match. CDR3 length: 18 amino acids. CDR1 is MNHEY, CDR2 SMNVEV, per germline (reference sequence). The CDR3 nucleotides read TGTGCCAGCGGAACCTCCTTGGGACAGGGAGTGAACACCGGGGAGCTGTTTTTT. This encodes CASGTSLGQGVNTGELFF.